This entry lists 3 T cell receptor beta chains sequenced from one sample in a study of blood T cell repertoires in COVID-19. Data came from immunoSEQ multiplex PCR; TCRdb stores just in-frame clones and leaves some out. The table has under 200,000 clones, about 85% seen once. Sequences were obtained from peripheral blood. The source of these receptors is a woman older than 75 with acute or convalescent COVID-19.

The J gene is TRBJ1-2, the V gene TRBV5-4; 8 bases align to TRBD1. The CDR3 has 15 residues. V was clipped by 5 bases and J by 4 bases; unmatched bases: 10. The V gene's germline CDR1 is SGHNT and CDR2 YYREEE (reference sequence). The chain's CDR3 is CASREIQTGVYGYTF. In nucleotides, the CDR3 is TGTGCCAGCAGGGAGATCCAGACAGGGGTCTATGGCTACACCTTC.

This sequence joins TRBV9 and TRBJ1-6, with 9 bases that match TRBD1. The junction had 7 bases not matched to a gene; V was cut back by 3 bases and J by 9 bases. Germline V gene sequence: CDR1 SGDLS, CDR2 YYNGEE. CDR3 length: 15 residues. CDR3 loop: CASSEGGTGSSPLHF. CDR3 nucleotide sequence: TGTGCCAGCAGCGAGGGAGGGACAGGGTCTTCACCCCTCCACTTT.

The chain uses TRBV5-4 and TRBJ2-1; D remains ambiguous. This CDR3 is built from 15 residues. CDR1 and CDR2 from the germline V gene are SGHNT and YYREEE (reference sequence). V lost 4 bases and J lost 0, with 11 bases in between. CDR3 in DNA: TGTGCCAGCAGCCCCCGACTGGCCTCCTACAATGAGCAGTTCTTC. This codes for CASSPRLASYNEQFF.